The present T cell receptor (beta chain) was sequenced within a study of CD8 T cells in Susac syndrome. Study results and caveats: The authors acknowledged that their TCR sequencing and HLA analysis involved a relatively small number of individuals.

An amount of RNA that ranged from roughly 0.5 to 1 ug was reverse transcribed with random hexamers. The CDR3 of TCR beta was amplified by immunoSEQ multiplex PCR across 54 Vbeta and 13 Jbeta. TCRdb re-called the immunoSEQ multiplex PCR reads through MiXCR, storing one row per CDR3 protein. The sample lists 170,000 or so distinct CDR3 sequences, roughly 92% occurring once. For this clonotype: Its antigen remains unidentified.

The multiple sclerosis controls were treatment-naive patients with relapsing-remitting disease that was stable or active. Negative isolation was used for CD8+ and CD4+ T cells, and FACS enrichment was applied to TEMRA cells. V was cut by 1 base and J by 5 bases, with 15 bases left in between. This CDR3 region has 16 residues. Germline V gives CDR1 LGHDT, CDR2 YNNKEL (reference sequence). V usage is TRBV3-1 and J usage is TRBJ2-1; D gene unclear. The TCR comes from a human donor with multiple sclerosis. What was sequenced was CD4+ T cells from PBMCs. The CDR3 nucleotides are TGTGCCAGCAGCCAAGCCTGGTCCAGAGTTCACAATGAGCAGTTCTTC. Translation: CASSQAWSRVHNEQFF.